This passage covers 4 T cell receptor beta chains from one sample sequenced in a study of shared clonotypes between healthy human individuals (dated by TCRdb to about 2020). The library was obtained by the immunoSEQ multiplex PCR assay. TCRdb carries this immuneACCESS record with in-frame sequences only. Its versions omit some clonotypes, under half of them owing to an unresolved V gene in the studies checked, with the rest unexplained. The sample table records 2 million to 2.5 million clones; approximately 96% of these occur just once. The top ten constitute roughly 0.13% of the sample. The sample consisted of naive CD4+ T cells sorted from blood. The sample's cell subset or site label is to be understood as: CD45RA+ positively selected. These receptors were taken from a young man in good health.

J is TRBJ1-5 and V is TRBV28, with TRBD1 identical over 9 bases. Losses at the gene ends were 4 bases for V and 6 bases for J; bases not matched to a gene: 7. Germline V lookup: CDR1 MDHEN, CDR2 SYDVKM. The CDR3 covers 15 residues. DNA of the CDR3: TGTGCCAGCAGTTCCGGGACAGGGTTACTTCAGCCCCAGCATTTT. Translating gives CASSSGTGLLQPQHF.

The chain has TRBV5-1 and TRBJ2-2, with D unresolved. The germline V gene has CDR1 SGHRS and CDR2 YFSETQ. The CDR3 runs 15 residues. The V end was cut by 6 bases, the J end by 1 base, with 13 bases between. CDR3: CASNIGVKNTGELFF. For the CDR3, the DNA is TGCGCCAGCAACATAGGCGTGAAGAACACCGGGGAGCTGTTTTTT.

V usage is TRBV10-3 and J usage is TRBJ2-3; 14 bases align to TRBD2. V shed 3 bases, J shed 5 bases, and the junction held 13 bases outside the gene matches. Germline lookup yields CDR1 ENHRY and CDR2 SYGVKD. CDR3 length: 19 residues. The CDR3 nucleotides are TGTGCCATCAGTGACCCTGCCAGGGGACTAGCGGGAGTTAAAGATACGCAGTATTTT. It codes for CAISDPARGLAGVKDTQYF.

V and J are TRBV10-3 and TRBJ1-2; 8 nucleotides match TRBD1. V trimming: 3 bases; J trimming: 5 bases; junction bases outside the gene matches: 14. Germline CDR1 ENHRY, CDR2 SYGVKD. The CDR3 spans 17 residues. CDR3 residues: CAISERTGGGLKYGYTF. Here the CDR3 DNA reads TGTGCCATCAGTGAACGAACAGGGGGTGGACTAAAATATGGCTACACCTTC.